This passage covers 6 T cell receptor beta chains from one sample sequenced in a study of CD8+CD57+ T cells in acquired aplastic anemia. Patients chosen for sequencing had shown CD8+CD57+ cell expansion by flow cytometry. For CDR3 and TCR beta VDJ profiling, genomic DNA was the template used. TCRdb reanalysed the reads using MiXCR and keeps one entry per CDR3 protein. The sample has about 240,000 distinct CDR3 sequences, around half seen once. The sequenced material came from sorted CD4+, CD8+, or CD8+CD57+ T cells (not recorded which) from PBMCs. Receptor source: a human donor with aplastic anemia.

The gene calls are TRBV10-3 and TRBJ2-1, with D unclear. The CDR3 has 15 amino acids. Looked up from germline, CDR1 is ENHRY and CDR2 is SYGVKD. V shed 4 bases and J shed 2 bases, with 12 bases lying between them. The CDR3 protein is CAISVDLRAYNEQFF. CDR3 DNA: TGTGCCATCAGTGTAGACCTTCGCGCCTACAATGAGCAGTTCTTC.

V is TRBV6-6 and J is TRBJ2-7, with TRBD1 as a possible D gene (5 bases). Germline CDR1 MNHNY, CDR2 SVGAGI (reference sequence). V was trimmed by 4 bases and J by 6 bases, leaving 25 bases between them. The CDR3 runs 17 residues. CDR3 protein: CASSWSLQVSLTREQYF. CDR3 DNA sequence: TGTGCCAGCAGTTGGAGCCTACAGGTCTCGTTAACTCGCGAGCAGTACTTC.

With regard to this clonotype: Mismatch with germline at one junction end may stem from a read error. The chain recombines TRBV10-3 with TRBJ1-2; D is possibly TRBD1 (6 bases). The CDR3 has 14 amino acids. CDR1 and CDR2 (germline): ENHRY, SYGVKD. The CDR3 is CASSQITGSYGYTF. The CDR3 nucleotides are TGTGCCAGCAGTCAAATTACAGGGAGCTATGGCTACACCTTC.

In its sample, this clonotype was seen many times. The V gene is TRBV6-2 or TRBV6-3, the J gene TRBJ2-1, with a possible D match to TRBD1 (6 bases). V dropped 8 bases and J dropped 2 bases, with 16 bases sitting between them. Per germline, CDR1 MNHEY and CDR2 SVGEGT. The CDR3 is made up of 15 amino acids. The CDR3 region is CASRLEDSPYNEQFF. CDR3 DNA sequence: TGTGCCAGCCGATTGGAGGACAGCCCCTACAATGAGCAGTTCTTC.

This clonotype was recorded many times. V is TRBV6-2 or TRBV6-3 and J is TRBJ1-2, with TRBD1 as a possible D gene (6 bases). V lost 8 bases and J lost 7, with 14 bases in between. Looked up from germline, CDR1 is MNHEY and CDR2 is SVGEGT. The CDR3 totals 12 residues. The CDR3 region is CASGGRTFGYTF. The DNA for the CDR3 is TGTGCCAGCGGGGGCAGGACCTTTGGCTACACCTTC.

Remarks on this clonotype: Because it lacks the conserved phenylalanine or tryptophan at the end, this CDR3 is likely a read error. The DNA is omitted, as the CDR3 cannot be located on it reliably, and the CDR3 follows TCRdb's listing. J is TRBJ1-6 and V is TRBV9. Germline V gene data show CDR1 as SGDLS and CDR2 as YYNGEE. The CDR3 is made up of 8 amino acids, end residues included. The CDR3 reads CASSGALH.